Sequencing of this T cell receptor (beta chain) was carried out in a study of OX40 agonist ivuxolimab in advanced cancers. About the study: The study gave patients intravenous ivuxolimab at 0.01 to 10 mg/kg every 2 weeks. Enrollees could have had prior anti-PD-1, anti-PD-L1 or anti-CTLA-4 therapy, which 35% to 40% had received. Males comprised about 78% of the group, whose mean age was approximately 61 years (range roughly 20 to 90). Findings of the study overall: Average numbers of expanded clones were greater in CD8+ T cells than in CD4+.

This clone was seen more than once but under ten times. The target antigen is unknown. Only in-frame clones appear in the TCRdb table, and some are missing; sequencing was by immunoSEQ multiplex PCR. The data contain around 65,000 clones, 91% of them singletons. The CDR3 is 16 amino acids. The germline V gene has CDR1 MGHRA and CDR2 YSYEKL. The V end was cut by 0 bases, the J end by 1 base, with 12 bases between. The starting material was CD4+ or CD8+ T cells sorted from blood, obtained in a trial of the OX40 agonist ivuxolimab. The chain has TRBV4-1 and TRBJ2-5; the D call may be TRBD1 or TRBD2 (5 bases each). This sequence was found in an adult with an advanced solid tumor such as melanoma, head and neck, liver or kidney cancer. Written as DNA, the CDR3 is TGCGCCAGCAGCCAAGAAGCAGGGACGGTCCAAGAGACCCAGTACTTC. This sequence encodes CASSQEAGTVQETQYF.